One T cell receptor beta chain is described in this entry. This specimen belongs to a study of OX40 agonist ivuxolimab in advanced cancers. Per the germline V gene, CDR1 is DFQATT and CDR2 is SNEGSKA (reference sequence). The V gene lost 5 bases and the J gene lost 7 bases, with 11 bases spanning the gap. The CDR3 covers 11 residues. Sequencing used immunoSEQ multiplex PCR; TCRdb keeps in-frame clones, though not all of them. Of about 73,000 clones detected, around 90% appear once; the ten largest clones hold less than 0.6%. The source material was CD4+ or CD8+ T cells sorted from blood, sampled in a trial of the OX40 agonist ivuxolimab. The V and J genes are TRBV20-1 and TRBJ2-5; D call uncertain. This clonotype originated in an adult with an advanced solid tumor such as melanoma, head and neck, liver or kidney cancer. Here the CDR3 DNA reads TGCAGTGCTCCAATGTACGGGACCCAGTACTTC. Amino acids: CSAPMYGTQYF.